The 17 T cell receptor beta chains reported below all come from one sample, sequenced in a study of blood T cell repertoires in COVID-19. Only in-frame clones appear in the TCRdb table, and some are missing; sequencing was by immunoSEQ multiplex PCR. The sample contains about 150,000 clones, about 89% of which appear only once. The sample taken for sequencing was peripheral blood. These receptors came from a man between 45 and 60 years old with acute or convalescent COVID-19.

The chain links TRBV5-8 to TRBJ1-2; D is perhaps TRBD1 (6 bases). Deletions cut 0 bases from V and 4 bases from J, with 13 bases between. Germline V lookup: CDR1 SGHTS, CDR2 YDEGEE. The CDR3 runs to 15 residues. DNA of the CDR3: TGTGCCAGCAGCTTGGGGGGGCCCATCTCCTATGGCTACACCTTC. Protein product: CASSLGGPISYGYTF.

This clone was observed a single time. The V gene is TRBV29-1, the J gene TRBJ2-7; 8 bases match TRBD1. V trimming: 4 bases; J trimming: 3 bases; junction bases outside the gene matches: 2. CDR1 is SQVTM, CDR2 ANQGSEA, per germline. The length of the CDR3 is 12 residues. CDR3 amino acids: CSVVTGGYEQYF. Here the CDR3 DNA reads TGCAGCGTTGTAACAGGGGGCTACGAGCAGTACTTC.

The chain has TRBV19 and TRBJ1-6; 9 bases map to TRBD1. V shed 9 bases, J shed 11 bases, and the junction held 11 bases outside the gene matches. This CDR3 comprises 14 residues. Germline loops: CDR1 LNHDA, CDR2 SQIVND (reference sequence). For the CDR3, the DNA is TGTGCCAGCCGGGACAGGGAATTCACGGCACCCCTCCACTTT. This gives the protein CASRDREFTAPLHF.

CDR3 sequence reads: CAWNPGANTGELFF. DNA of the CDR3: TGTGCCTGGAACCCAGGGGCGAACACCGGGGAGCTGTTTTTT. The chain links TRBV30 to TRBJ2-2, with D possibly TRBD1 on 6 matching bases. V lost 4 bases and J lost 0, with 9 bases in between. There are 14 residues in the CDR3. Germline V CDR1 and CDR2: GTSNPN, SVGIG (reference sequence).

The chain employs TRBV19 and TRBJ1-1; possibly TRBD1 for D (6 bases). The V and J ends lost 4 bases and 4 bases respectively, with 16 bases between them. From germline, CDR1 is LNHDA and CDR2 SQIVND (reference sequence). The CDR3 extends over 15 amino acids. DNA for the CDR3: TGTGCCAGTAGTAGAACAGGGAGCCTCGCCACTGAAGCTTTCTTT. This encodes CASSRTGSLATEAFF.

V is TRBV15 and J is TRBJ2-7; TRBD2 matches at 9 bases. Germline-derived CDR1 and CDR2 are LNHNV and YYDKDF (reference sequence). The J segment lost 8 bases and the V segment lost 6 bases, leaving 8 bases of the junction unmatched. There are 13 residues in the CDR3. Here the CDR3 DNA reads TGTGCCACCAGGGTAGCGGGAGATAGTAAGCAGTACTTC. Translation gives CATRVAGDSKQYF. The variable domain in full, with the rest retrieved from reference TRBV15 and TRBJ2-7, is DAMVIQNPRYQVTQFGKPVTLSCSQTLNHNVMYWYQQKSSQAPKLLFHYYDKDFNNEADTPDNFQSRRPNTSFCFLDIRSPGLGDTAMYLCATRVAGDSKQYFGPGTRLTVT.

V is TRBV3-1 (or the pseudogene TRBV3-2) and J is TRBJ1-2; D remains ambiguous. Trimming removed 0 bases from V and 4 bases from J, with 9 bases in between. The CDR3 consists of 14 residues. From germline, CDR1 is LGHDT and CDR2 YNNKEL (reference sequence). In nucleotides, the CDR3 is TGTGCCAGCAGCCAAGATCGAGCAACCTATGGCTACACCTTC. It yields the protein CASSQDRATYGYTF.

This clone was picked up a small number of times. This chain links TRBV28 with TRBJ2-1; the D gene is possibly TRBD1 (5 bases). The length of the CDR3 is 15 residues. Trimming took 6 bases from V and 6 from J, leaving 18 bases between them. The germline V gene encodes CDR1 MDHEN and CDR2 SYDVKM. DNA for the CDR3: TGTGCCAGCAGGGGGCGTTTGGTAGCACTCAATGAGCAGTTCTTC. As protein: CASRGRLVALNEQFF.

This chain uses TRBV19 with TRBJ1-3; D not resolved. Per germline, CDR1 LNHDA and CDR2 SQIVND (reference sequence). V dropped 4 bases and J dropped 3 bases, with 13 bases sitting between them. The CDR3 is 15 residues long. CDR3 region: CASSNPDHLGNTIYF. CDR3 coding DNA: TGTGCCAGTAGTAATCCAGATCATCTTGGAAACACCATATATTTT.

V and J are TRBV28 and TRBJ2-7; 7 bases line up with TRBD2. The CDR3 totals 12 residues. Germline-derived CDR1 and CDR2 are MDHEN and SYDVKM. After removal of 8 bases from V and 4 bases from J, the junction contained 5 bases not matched to a gene. The CDR3 DNA reads TGTGCCAGCGAGGGAGGGATTTACGAGCAGTACTTC. It translates to CASEGGIYEQYF.

CDR3 residues: CASRPGGSTEAFF. The CDR3 bases are TGTGCCAGCAGGCCAGGGGGCAGCACTGAAGCTTTCTTT. This chain links TRBV27 with TRBJ1-1, with 8 bases that match TRBD1. The germline V gene has CDR1 MNHEY and CDR2 SMNVEV (reference sequence). With 6 bases clipped from V and 4 bases from J, the junction kept 4 bases outside the gene matches. The CDR3 covers 13 residues.

The chain couples TRBV29-1 to TRBJ1-1; TRBD1 aligns across 12 bases. Germline CDR1 reads SQVTM; CDR2 reads ANQGSEA. The junction had 16 bases not matched to a gene; V was cut back by 4 bases and J by 4 bases. The CDR3 spans 18 residues. CDR3 bases: TGCAGCGTTGGTGTACGGGGGACAGGGGGCTTAGGGGGCACTGAAGCTTTCTTT. Translated: CSVGVRGTGGLGGTEAFF.

CDR3 protein: CASSPGLDTDTQYF. In nucleotides, the CDR3 is TGTGCCAGCTCACCAGGACTAGACACAGATACGCAGTATTTT. The rearrangement uses TRBV18 and TRBJ2-3, with TRBD2 matching 7 bases. The junction had 1 base not matched to a gene; V was cut back by 2 bases and J by 2 bases. The germline V gene encodes CDR1 KGHSH and CDR2 LQKENI. The CDR3 is 14 amino acids.

The chain joins TRBV9 to TRBJ2-7, with D possibly being TRBD1 (5 bases). The CDR3 is made up of 11 amino acids. Trimming took 8 bases from V and 6 from J, leaving 12 bases between them. Germline CDR1 is SGDLS and CDR2 is YYNGEE. Here the CDR3 reads CARGQGCEQYV. CDR3 coding DNA: TGTGCCAGAGGCCAGGGTTGCGAGCAGTACGTC.

This clone was counted only a few times. CDR3 sequence: CASSYPLAGGPGELFF. In nucleotides, the CDR3 is TGTGCCAGCAGCTACCCACTAGCGGGGGGGCCCGGGGAGCTGTTTTTT. The chain couples TRBV11-2 to TRBJ2-2, with TRBD2 matching 13 bases. V was clipped by 4 bases and J by 6 bases; unmatched bases: 5. The CDR3 totals 16 residues. Germline V gene data show CDR1 as SGHAT and CDR2 as FQNNGV.

The chain has TRBV11-2 and TRBJ2-3; D unresolved. Trimming removed 5 bases from V and 2 bases from J, with 2 bases in between. Germline lookup yields CDR1 SGHAT and CDR2 FQNNGV. The CDR3 is made up of 11 amino acids. CDR3 in DNA: TGTGCCAGCAGCCACACAGATACGCAGTATTTT. Translation gives CASSHTDTQYF.

The V gene is TRBV10-3, the J gene TRBJ2-5; D is perhaps TRBD2 (6 bases). The CDR3 totals 16 residues. V dropped 1 base and J dropped 4 bases, with 16 bases sitting between them. Per the germline V gene, CDR1 is ENHRY and CDR2 is SYGVKD. The CDR3 nucleotides read TGTGCCATCAGTGAGTGGCCACCAGGCGGGGCAGAGACCCAGTACTTC. This sequence encodes CAISEWPPGGAETQYF.